The 8 T cell receptor beta chains reported below all come from one sample, sequenced in a study of blood T cell repertoires in COVID-19. The data were produced by immunoSEQ multiplex PCR, yet TCRdb's version contains in-frame clones alone and is incomplete. The table includes 150,000 to 200,000 clones, roughly 81% detected once. The sample taken for sequencing was peripheral blood. The receptors stem from a woman aged 40-49 years with COVID-19, enrolled during active disease.

This clone was found a few times. The rearrangement uses TRBV7-6 and TRBJ2-5; 9 bases line up with TRBD1. CDR1 SGHVS and CDR2 FNYEAQ come from the germline V gene. There are 17 residues in the CDR3. The V segment lost 4 bases and the J segment 5 bases; nucleotides outside the gene matches: 14. CDR3 in DNA: TGTGCCAGCAGCTCGTATGAGACCGGGACAGGGAGGGAGACCCAGTACTTC. It specifies CASSSYETGTGRETQYF.

The chain is built from TRBV28 and TRBJ2-1, with 11 bases identical to TRBD1. J was trimmed by 6 bases and V by 7 bases; bases with no gene match: 2. This CDR3 comprises 13 residues. The germline V gene has CDR1 MDHEN and CDR2 SYDVKM. CDR3 residues: CASTGTGGNEQFF. The CDR3 DNA reads as TGTGCCAGCACCGGGACAGGGGGCAATGAGCAGTTCTTC.

The chain has TRBV29-1 and TRBJ1-1; TRBD1 agrees at 7 bases. Germline values: CDR1 SQVTM, CDR2 ANQGSEA. The length of the CDR3 is 13 residues. The V gene end was trimmed by 4 bases and the J gene end by 0 bases; junction bases not matched to a gene: 2. In DNA form, the CDR3 reads TGCAGCGTTGCAGGGGGGATGAACACTGAAGCTTTCTTT. Residues: CSVAGGMNTEAFF.

This clone was seen once. The chain carries TRBV6-1 and TRBJ1-3; D gene uncertain. Germline V lookup: CDR1 MNHNS, CDR2 SASEGT. The CDR3 totals 15 residues. Trimming removed 6 bases from V and 0 bases from J, with 12 bases in between. CDR3 coding DNA: TGTGCCAGCAGGAGGGAGATGGGCTCTGGAAACACCATATATTTT. The encoded protein is CASRREMGSGNTIYF.

This chain joins TRBV19 and TRBJ1-6; D uncertain. The CDR3 is made up of 14 amino acids. V gave up 5 bases and J gave up 6 bases, with 11 bases separating them. The V gene's germline CDR1 is LNHDA and CDR2 SQIVND (reference sequence). As DNA, the CDR3 is TGTGCCAGTAGTCATCAGTCTTCTAATTCACCCCTCCACTTT. This sequence encodes CASSHQSSNSPLHF.

This sequence joins TRBV19 and TRBJ1-1; 8 bases agree with TRBD1. CDR1 is LNHDA and CDR2 is SQIVND in the germline V gene (reference sequence). V trimming: 11 bases; J trimming: 6 bases; junction bases outside the gene matches: 8. The CDR3 runs to 12 residues. Here the CDR3 DNA reads TGTGCCTCAATACAGGGGGTCGCTGAAGCTTTCTTT. It translates to CASIQGVAEAFF.

V is TRBV28 and J is TRBJ1-4, with 8 bases identical to TRBD1. Trimming removed 5 bases from V and 4 bases from J; junction bases left unmatched: 3. The CDR3 runs to 14 residues. Germline lookup yields CDR1 MDHEN and CDR2 SYDVKM. The DNA of the CDR3 is TGTGCCAGCAGTCCGGGACAGGTTAATGAAAAACTGTTTTTT. Translating gives CASSPGQVNEKLFF.

The chain couples TRBV27 to TRBJ1-5; perhaps TRBD1 as D (5 bases). Trimming removed 4 bases from V and 2 bases from J, with 21 bases in between. The germline V gene has CDR1 MNHEY and CDR2 SMNVEV (reference sequence). The CDR3 loop spans 18 amino acids. The CDR3 spells CASSSREGIAYGNQPQHF. The DNA of the CDR3 is TGTGCCAGCAGTTCCCGGGAGGGGATAGCCTATGGCAATCAGCCCCAGCATTTT.